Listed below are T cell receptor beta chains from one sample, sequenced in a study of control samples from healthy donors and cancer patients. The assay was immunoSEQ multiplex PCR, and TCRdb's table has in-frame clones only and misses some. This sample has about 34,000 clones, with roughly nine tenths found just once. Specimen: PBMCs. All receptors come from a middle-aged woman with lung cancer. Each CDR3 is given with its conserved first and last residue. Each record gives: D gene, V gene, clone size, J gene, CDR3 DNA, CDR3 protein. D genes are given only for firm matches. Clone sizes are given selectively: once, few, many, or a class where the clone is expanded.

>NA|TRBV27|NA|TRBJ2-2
TGTGCCAGCAGTTTACAGGGGCCTCGAACCGGGGAGCTGTTTTTT
CASSLQGPRTGELFF
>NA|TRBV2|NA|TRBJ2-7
TGTGCCAGCAGTTTTAATTACGAGCAGTACTTC
CASSFNYEQYF
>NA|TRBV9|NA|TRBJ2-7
TGTGCCAGCAGCGTAGGGGGTGGGGCGACCCTCTCCTACGAGCAGTACTTC
CASSVGGGATLSYEQYF
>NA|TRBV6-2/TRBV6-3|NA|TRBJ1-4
TGTGCCAGCAGTGATCAGGGTACCGCAGCTAATGAAAAACTGTTTTTT
CASSDQGTAANEKLFF
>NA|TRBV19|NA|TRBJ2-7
TGTGCCAGTAGTTTCCGGGGACGGGACGTAGACTACGAGCAGTACTTC
CASSFRGRDVDYEQYF
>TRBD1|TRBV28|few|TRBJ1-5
TGTGCCAGTTTTCAGACAGGGGGCGATCAGCCCCAGCATTTT
CASFQTGGDQPQHF
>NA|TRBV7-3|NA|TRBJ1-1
TGTGCCAGCAGCCCCGACGGAGGGCTCCAAACTGAAGCTTTCTTT
CASSPDGGLQTEAFF
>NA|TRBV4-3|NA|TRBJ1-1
TGCGCCAGCAGCCAAGATTCGGACACTGAAGCTTTCTTT
CASSQDSDTEAFF
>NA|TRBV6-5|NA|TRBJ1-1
TGTGCCAGCAGTCCTTCCAGGGGAGGGCTCACTGAAGCTTTCTTT
CASSPSRGGLTEAFF
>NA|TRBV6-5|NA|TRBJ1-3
TGTGCCAGCAGGACCGCAGGGGCTGGAAACACCATATATTTT
CASRTAGAGNTIYF
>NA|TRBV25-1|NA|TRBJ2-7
TGTGCCAGCAGGGGGGACGTAGGCCGCTACGAGCAGTACTTC
CASRGDVGRYEQYF
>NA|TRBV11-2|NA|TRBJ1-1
TGTGCCAGCAGCTCATTACAAGGGAAAAGCACTGAAGCTTTCTTT
CASSSLQGKSTEAFF
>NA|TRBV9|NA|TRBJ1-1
TGTGCCAGCAGCCCCCGGGCCAGCGTGAACACTGAAGCTTTCTTT
CASSPRASVNTEAFF
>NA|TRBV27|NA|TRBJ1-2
TGTGCCAGCAGTCGTAGACAGAACTATGGCTACACCTTC
CASSRRQNYGYTF
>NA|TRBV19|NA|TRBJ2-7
TGTGCCAGTAGTATATGGTCGGACAGAGCCTACGAGCAGTACTTC
CASSIWSDRAYEQYF
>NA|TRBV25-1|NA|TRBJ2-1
TGTGCCAGCAGTGAATCAGCCGGCGGCATGGGGAACAATGAGCAGTTCTTC
CASSESAGGMGNNEQFF
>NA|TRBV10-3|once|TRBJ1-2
TGTGCCATCAGTGAGTACTTGGGAGATCCCAGGGATAAAGGCTACACCTTC
CAISEYLGDPRDKGYTF
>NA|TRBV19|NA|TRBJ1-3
TGTGCCAGTAGTATTATCCGGGATTCTGGAAACACCATATATTTT
CASSIIRDSGNTIYF
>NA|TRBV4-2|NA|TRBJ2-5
TGTGCCAGCAGCCCGAATTTATCAGGGGCGAAGACCCAGTACTTC
CASSPNLSGAKTQYF
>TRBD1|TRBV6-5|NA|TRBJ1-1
TGTGCCAGCATGGACAGGGGGGAGAACACTGAAGCTTTCTTT
CASMDRGENTEAFF
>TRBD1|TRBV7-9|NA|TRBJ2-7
TGTGCCAGCAGCTTCCCACGACAGGGGAACTACGAGCAGTACTTC
CASSFPRQGNYEQYF
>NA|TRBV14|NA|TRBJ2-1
TGTGCCAGCAGTCAACAACTGGTGGGGGTCAATGAGCAGTTCTTC
CASSQQLVGVNEQFF
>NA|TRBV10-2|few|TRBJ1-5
TGCGCCAGCAGTGAGTCGATTAGAAATCAGCCCCAGCATTTT
CASSESIRNQPQHF
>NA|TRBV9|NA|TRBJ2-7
TGTGCCAGCAGCGTAAAGACAGGTTCCTACGAGCAGTACTTC
CASSVKTGSYEQYF
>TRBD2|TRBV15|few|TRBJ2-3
TGTGCCACCAGCAGAGATCGGGCGGGGAGGGGCCCAGATACGCAGTATTTT
CATSRDRAGRGPDTQYF
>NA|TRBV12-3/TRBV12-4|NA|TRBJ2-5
TGTGCCAGCAGTTTTGGAGAGACCCAGTACTTC
CASSFGETQYF
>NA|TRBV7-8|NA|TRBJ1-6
TGTGCCAGCAGCTTAGCCGCTTCCACGGCGGCAGGGCTTAATTCACCCCTCCACTTT
CASSLAASTAAGLNSPLHF
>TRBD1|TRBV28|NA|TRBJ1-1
TGTGCCAGCAGTTATTGGACAGGGGGGAACACTGAAGCTTTCTTT
CASSYWTGGNTEAFF
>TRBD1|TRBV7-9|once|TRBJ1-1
TGTGCCAGCAGCTTATCAGGGGGTACTGAAGCTTTCTTT
CASSLSGGTEAFF
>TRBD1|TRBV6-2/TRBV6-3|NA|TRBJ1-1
TGTGCCAGCAGCCAGGGGGACTCAGGGCGCGAAGCTTTCTTT
CASSQGDSGREAFF
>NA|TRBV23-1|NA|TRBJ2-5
TGCGCCAGCAGTCAGGAGCAGGAACAGGTTGAGACCCAGTACTTC
CASSQEQEQVETQYF
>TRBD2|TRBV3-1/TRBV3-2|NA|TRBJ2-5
TGTGCCAGCGGCGGGGGGGCCCGAGAGACCCAGTACTTC
CASGGGARETQYF